The rows below give T cell receptor beta chains drawn from one sample of a study of technical replicates of blood from several donors. Repertoires were generated with immunoSEQ multiplex PCR, while TCRdb's copy carries only in-frame clones and drops some. The table includes 100,000 or so clones, about 96% detected once. Sequences were obtained from T cells isolated from PBMCs. These receptors originate from a human donor in good health. CDR3s include the opening cysteine and the closing phenylalanine or tryptophan. The D gene is left open where the match is weak. Clone size is not always given. Where it is, it says once, few, many or a class for expanded clones.

v_gene	j_gene	d_gene	abundance	CDR3nt	CDR3aa
TRBV4-2	TRBJ1-3	-	-	TGTGCCAGCAGCCAAGATATCGGAAACACCATATATTTT	CASSQDIGNTIYF
TRBV19	TRBJ1-1	TRBD1	-	TGTGCCAGTAGTTGGTCAGGGGGCCTGAACACTGAAGCTTTCTTT	CASSWSGGLNTEAFF
TRBV7-2	TRBJ1-5	-	-	TGTGCCAGCAGCTTAGACTGGCAGCCCCAGCATTTT	CASSLDWQPQHF
TRBV18	TRBJ1-5	-	-	TGTGCCAGCTCAGGGGGGAATCAGCCCCAGCATTTT	CASSGGNQPQHF
TRBV5-1	TRBJ2-1	TRBD2	-	TGCGCCAGCAGCTCGGGGGGGACCTACAATGAGCAGTTCTTC	CASSSGGTYNEQFF
TRBV30	TRBJ2-3	TRBD2	-	TGTGCCTGGGGGACTAGCGGGAGTTTGGGGCTTAGCACAGATACGCAGTATTTT	CAWGTSGSLGLSTDTQYF
TRBV5-6	TRBJ2-5	TRBD2	-	TGTGCCAGCAGCCCGCCTGGCCGCGGGAGCTTATGGGAGACCCAGTACTTC	CASSPPGRGSLWETQYF
TRBV7-2	TRBJ2-2	TRBD2	-	TGTGCCAGCAGCTCCGGGACTAGCGATATAACCGGGGAGCTGTTTTTT	CASSSGTSDITGELFF
TRBV6-5	TRBJ2-5	-	-	TGTGCCAGCAGTTGGCGGGACCAAGAGACCCAGTACTTC	CASSWRDQETQYF
TRBV10-3	TRBJ2-2	-	once	TGTGCCATCAGTCCCGGGACACCTTTAACCGGGGAGCTGTTTTTT	CAISPGTPLTGELFF
TRBV7-9	TRBJ2-4	TRBD2	few	TGTGCCAGCAGCCGAGCGGGAGGGGCCAAAAACATTCAGTACTTC	CASSRAGGAKNIQYF
TRBV2	TRBJ2-7	-	-	TGTGCCAGCAGTGAGTCCGTGGGAGGGGGAGTCTACGAGCAGTACTTC	CASSESVGGGVYEQYF
TRBV12-2	TRBJ2-2	-	once	TGTGCAAGTCGCTTAGCGCTGCGGGAGAGGCGGGAGCTGTTTTTT	CASRLALRERRELFF
TRBV6-5	TRBJ1-1	-	once	TGTGCCAGCAGTTACGTTGAGGGCCCAAGGAGCTTGTTCTTT	CASSYVEGPRSLFF
TRBV5-1	TRBJ1-1	-	-	TGCGCCAGCAGCTTGGGGGGCCACACTGAAGCTTTCTTT	CASSLGGHTEAFF